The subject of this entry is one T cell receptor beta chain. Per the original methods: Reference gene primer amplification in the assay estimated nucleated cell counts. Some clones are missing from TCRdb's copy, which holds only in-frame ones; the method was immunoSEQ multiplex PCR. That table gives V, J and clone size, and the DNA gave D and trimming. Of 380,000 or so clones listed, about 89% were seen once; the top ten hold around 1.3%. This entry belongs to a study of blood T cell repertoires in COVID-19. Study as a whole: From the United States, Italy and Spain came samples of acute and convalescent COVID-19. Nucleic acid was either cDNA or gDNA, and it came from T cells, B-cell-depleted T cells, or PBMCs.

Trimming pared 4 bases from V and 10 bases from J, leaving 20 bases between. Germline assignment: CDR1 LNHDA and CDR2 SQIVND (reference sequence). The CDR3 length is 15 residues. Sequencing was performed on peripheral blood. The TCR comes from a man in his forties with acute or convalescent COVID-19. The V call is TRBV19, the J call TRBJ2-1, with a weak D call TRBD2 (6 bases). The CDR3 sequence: CASSTVLASADEQFF. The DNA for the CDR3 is TGTGCCAGTAGTACTGTACTAGCATCGGCCGACGAGCAGTTCTTC.